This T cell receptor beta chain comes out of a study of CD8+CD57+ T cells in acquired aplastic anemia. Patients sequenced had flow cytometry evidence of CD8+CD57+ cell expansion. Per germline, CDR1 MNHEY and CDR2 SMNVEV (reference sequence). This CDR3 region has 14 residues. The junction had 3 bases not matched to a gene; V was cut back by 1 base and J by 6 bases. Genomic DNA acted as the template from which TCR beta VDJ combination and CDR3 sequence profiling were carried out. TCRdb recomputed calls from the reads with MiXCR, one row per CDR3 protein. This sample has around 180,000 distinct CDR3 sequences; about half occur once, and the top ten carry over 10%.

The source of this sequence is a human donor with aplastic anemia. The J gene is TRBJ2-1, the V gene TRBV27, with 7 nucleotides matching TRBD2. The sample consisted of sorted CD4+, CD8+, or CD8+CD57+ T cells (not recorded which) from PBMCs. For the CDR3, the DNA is TGTGCCAGCAGTTTATGGGGGGGTGGCAATGAGCAGTTCTTC. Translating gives CASSLWGGGNEQFF.